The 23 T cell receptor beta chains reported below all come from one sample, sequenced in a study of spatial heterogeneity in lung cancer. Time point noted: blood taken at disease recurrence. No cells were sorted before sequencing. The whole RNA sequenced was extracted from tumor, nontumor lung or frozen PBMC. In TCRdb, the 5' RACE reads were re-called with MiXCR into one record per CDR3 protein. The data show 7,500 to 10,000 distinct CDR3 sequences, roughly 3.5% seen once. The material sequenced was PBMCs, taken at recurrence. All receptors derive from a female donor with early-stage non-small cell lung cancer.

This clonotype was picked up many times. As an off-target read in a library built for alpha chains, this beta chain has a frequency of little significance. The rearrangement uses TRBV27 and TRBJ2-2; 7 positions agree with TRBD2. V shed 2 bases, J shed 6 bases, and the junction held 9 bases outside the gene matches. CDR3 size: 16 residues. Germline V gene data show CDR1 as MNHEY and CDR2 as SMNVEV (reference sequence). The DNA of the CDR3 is TGTGCCAGCAGTTTACTAGCGGCCACCATATCCGGGGAGCTGTTTTTT. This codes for CASSLLAATISGELFF.

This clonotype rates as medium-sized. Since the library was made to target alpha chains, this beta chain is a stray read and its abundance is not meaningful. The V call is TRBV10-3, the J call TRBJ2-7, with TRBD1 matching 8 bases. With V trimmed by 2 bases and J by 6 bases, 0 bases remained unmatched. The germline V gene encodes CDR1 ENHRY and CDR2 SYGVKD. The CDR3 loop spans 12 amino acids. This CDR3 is CAISETGGEQYF. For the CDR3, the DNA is TGTGCCATCAGTGAGACAGGGGGCGAGCAGTACTTC.

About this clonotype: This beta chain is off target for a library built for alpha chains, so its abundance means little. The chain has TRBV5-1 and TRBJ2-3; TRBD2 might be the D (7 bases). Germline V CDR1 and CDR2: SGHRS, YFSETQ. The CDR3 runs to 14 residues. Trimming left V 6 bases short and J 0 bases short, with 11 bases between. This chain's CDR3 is CASTRGASTDTQYF. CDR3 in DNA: TGCGCCAGCACCCGGGGGGCTAGCACAGATACGCAGTATTTT. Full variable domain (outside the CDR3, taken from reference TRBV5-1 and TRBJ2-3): KAGVTQTPRYLIKTRGQQVTLSCSPISGHRSVSWYQQTPGQGLQFLFEYFSETQRNKGNFPGRFSGRQFSNSRSEMNVSTLELGDSALYLCASTRGASTDTQYFGPGTRLTVL.

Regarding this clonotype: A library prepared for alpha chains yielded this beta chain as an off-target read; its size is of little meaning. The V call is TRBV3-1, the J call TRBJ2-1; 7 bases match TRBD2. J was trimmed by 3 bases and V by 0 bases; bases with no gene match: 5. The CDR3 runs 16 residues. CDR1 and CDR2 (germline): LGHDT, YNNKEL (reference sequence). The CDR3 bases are TGTGCCAGCAGCCAAGACCGCGGGGGAATCTACAATGAGCAGTTCTTC. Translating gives CASSQDRGGIYNEQFF.

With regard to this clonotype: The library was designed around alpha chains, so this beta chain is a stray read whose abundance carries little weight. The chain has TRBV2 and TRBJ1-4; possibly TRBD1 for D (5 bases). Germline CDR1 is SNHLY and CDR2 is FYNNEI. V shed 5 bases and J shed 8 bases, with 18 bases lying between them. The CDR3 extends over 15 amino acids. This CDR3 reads CASSPLGAGLEKLFF. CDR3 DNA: TGTGCCAGCAGTCCCCTAGGGGCGGGGTTGGAAAAACTGTTTTTT.

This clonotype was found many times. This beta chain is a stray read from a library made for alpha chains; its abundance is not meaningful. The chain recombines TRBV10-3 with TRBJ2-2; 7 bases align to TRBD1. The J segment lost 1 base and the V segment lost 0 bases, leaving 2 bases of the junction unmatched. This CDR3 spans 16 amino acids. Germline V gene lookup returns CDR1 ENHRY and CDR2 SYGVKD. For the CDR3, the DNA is TGTGCCATCAGTGAGTCGCCAGGGGGGAACACCGGGGAGCTGTTTTTT. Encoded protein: CAISESPGGNTGELFF.

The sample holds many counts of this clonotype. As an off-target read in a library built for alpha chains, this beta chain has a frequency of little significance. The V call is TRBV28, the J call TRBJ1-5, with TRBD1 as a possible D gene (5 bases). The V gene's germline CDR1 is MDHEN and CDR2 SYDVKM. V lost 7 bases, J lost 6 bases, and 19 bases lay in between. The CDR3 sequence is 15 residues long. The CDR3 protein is CASIHGTEFGQPQHF. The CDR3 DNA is TGTGCCAGCATCCACGGGACGGAGTTTGGTCAGCCCCAGCATTTT.

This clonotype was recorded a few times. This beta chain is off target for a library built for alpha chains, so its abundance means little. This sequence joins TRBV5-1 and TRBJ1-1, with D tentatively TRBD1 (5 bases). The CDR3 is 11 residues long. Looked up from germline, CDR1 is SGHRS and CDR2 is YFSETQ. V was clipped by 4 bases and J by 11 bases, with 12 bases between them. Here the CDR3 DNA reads TGCGCCAGCAGCCCAGGGACCGGGGCTTTCTTT. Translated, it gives CASSPGTGAFF.

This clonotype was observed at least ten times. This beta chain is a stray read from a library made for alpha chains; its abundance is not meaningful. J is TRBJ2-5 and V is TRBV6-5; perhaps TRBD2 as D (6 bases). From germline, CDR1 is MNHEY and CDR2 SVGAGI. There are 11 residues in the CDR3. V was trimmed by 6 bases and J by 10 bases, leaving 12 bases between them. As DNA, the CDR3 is TGTGCCAGCAGACTGGCGGGACTCCAGTACTTC. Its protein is CASRLAGLQYF.

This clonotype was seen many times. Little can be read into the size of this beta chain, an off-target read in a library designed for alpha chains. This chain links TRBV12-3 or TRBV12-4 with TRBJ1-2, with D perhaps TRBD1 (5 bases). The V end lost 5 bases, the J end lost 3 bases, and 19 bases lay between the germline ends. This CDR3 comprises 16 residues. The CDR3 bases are TGTGCCAGCAGTCCTTACTCGGGGGGAGGTGACTATGGCTACACCTTC. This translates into CASSPYSGGGDYGYTF.

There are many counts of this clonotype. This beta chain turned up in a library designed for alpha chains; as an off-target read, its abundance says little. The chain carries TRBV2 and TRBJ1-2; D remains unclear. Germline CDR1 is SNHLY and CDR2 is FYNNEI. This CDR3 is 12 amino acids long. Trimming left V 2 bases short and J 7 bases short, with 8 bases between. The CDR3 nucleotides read TGTGCCAGCAGTGAATTGAGCGCTGGCTACACCTTC. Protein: CASSELSAGYTF.

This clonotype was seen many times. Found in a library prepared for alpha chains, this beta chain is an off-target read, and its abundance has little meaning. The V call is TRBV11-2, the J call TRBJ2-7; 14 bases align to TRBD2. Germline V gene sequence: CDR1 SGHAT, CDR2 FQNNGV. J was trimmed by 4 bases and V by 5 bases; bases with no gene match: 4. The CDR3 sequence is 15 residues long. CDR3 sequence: CASSGTSGGQYEQYF. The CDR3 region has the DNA TGTGCCAGCAGCGGGACTAGCGGGGGTCAGTACGAGCAGTACTTC.

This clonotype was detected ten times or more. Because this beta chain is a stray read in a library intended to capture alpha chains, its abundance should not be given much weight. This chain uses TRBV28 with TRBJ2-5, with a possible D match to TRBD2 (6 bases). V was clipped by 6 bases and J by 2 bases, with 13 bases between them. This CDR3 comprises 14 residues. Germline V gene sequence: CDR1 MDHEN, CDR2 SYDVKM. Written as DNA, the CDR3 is TGTGCCAGCAGCCTGGTCGGGACTCAAGAGACCCAGTACTTC. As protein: CASSLVGTQETQYF.

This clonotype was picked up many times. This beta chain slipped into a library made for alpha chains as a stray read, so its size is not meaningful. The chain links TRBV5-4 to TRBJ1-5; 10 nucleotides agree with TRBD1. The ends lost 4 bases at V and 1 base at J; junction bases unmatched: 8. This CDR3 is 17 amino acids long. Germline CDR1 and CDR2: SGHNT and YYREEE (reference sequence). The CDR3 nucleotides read TGTGCCAGCAGCCAATCCGGGACAGGGGTCAGCAATCAGCCCCAGCATTTT. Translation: CASSQSGTGVSNQPQHF.

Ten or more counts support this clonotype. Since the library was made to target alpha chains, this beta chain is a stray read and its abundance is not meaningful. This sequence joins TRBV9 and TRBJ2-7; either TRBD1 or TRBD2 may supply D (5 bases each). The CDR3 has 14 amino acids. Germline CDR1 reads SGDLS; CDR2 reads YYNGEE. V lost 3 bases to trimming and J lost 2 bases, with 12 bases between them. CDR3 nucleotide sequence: TGTGCCAGCAGCGCCGGGACGGAGACCTACGAGCAGTACTTC. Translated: CASSAGTETYEQYF.

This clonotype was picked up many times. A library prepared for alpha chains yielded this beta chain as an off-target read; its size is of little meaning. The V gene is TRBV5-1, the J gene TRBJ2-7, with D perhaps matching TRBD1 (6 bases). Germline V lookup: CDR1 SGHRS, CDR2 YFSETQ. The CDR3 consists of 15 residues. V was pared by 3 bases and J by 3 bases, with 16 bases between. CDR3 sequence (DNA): TGCGCCAGCAGCTGGGCCCCGACAGGAAACTACGAGCAGTACTTC. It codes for CASSWAPTGNYEQYF. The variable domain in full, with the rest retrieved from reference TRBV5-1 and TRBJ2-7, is KAGVTQTPRYLIKTRGQQVTLSCSPISGHRSVSWYQQTPGQGLQFLFEYFSETQRNKGNFPGRFSGRQFSNSRSEMNVSTLELGDSALYLCASSWAPTGNYEQYFGPGTRLTVT.

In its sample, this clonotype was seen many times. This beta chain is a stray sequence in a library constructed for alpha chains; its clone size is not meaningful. DNA for the CDR3: TGTGCCAGCAGTTATCCAGGGAATGAGCAGTTCTTC. Translation: CASSYPGNEQFF. J is TRBJ2-1 and V is TRBV28; a possible D gene is TRBD1 (5 bases). V lost 4 bases and J 7 bases, leaving 8 bases between the germline ends. CDR3 length equals 12 residues. In germline, CDR1 is MDHEN, CDR2 SYDVKM.

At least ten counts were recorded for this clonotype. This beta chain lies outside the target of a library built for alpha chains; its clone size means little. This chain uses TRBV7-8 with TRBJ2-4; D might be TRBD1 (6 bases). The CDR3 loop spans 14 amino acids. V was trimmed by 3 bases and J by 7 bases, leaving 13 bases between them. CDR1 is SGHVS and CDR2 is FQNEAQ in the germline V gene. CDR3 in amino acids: CASSLDTQGNIQYF. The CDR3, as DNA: TGTGCCAGCAGCTTGGACACCCAGGGGAACATTCAGTACTTC. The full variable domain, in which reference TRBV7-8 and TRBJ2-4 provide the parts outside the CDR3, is GAGVSQSPRYKVAKRGQDVALRCDPISGHVSLFWYQQALGQGPEFLTYFQNEAQLDKSGLPSDRFFAERPEGSVSTLKIQRTQQEDSAVYLCASSLDTQGNIQYFGAGTRLSVL.

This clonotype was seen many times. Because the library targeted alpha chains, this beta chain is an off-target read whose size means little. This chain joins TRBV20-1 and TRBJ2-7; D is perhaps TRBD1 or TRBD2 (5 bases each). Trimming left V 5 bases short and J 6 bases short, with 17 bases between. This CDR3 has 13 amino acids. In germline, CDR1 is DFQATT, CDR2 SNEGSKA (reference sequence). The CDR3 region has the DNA TGCAGTGCTCCCCCCCGTGATGGGGGCGAGCAGTACTTC. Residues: CSAPPRDGGEQYF.

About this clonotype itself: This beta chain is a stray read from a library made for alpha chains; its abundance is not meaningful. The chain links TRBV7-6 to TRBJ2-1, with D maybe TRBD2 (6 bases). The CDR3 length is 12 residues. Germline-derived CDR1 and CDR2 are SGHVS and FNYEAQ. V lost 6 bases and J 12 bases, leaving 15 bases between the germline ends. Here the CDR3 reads CASRSAQGGQFF. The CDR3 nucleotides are TGTGCCAGCAGAAGCGCCCAGGGAGGGCAGTTCTTC.

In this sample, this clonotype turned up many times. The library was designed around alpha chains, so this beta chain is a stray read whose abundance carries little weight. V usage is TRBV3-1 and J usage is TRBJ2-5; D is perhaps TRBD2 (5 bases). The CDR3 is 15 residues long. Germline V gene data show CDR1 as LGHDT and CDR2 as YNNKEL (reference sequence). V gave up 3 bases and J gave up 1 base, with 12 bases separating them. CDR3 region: CASSQRMTIQETQYF. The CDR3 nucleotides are TGTGCCAGCAGCCAGAGAATGACTATCCAAGAGACCCAGTACTTC.

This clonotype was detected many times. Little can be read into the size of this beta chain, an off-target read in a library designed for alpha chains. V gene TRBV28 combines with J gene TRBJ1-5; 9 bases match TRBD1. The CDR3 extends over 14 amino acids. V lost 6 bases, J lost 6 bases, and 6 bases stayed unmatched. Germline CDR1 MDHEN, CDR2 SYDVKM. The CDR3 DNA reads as TGTGCCAGCAGCTCCCCGACAGGGGGTCAGCCCCAGCATTTT. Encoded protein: CASSSPTGGQPQHF.

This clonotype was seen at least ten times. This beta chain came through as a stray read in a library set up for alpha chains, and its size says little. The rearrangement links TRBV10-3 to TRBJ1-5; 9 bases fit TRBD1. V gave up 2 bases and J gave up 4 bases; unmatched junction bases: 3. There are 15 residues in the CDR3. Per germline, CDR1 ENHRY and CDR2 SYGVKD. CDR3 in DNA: TGTGCCATCAGTGAGACAGGGGGCTTTAATCAGCCCCAGCATTTT. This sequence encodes CAISETGGFNQPQHF.